This T cell receptor (beta chain) comes out of a study of blood T cell repertoires in COVID-19. Produced via immunoSEQ multiplex PCR; TCRdb's table is partial and in-frame only. The sample shows about 270,000 clones, about 90% of them seen only once. Those who participated ranged in age from roughly 18 to 90 years and resided in approximately 26 US areas. The CDR3 covers 15 residues. Germline-derived CDR1 and CDR2 are MNHEY and SMNVEV (reference sequence). The trim removed 4 bases at V and 3 bases at J, leaving 3 bases unmatched. V gene TRBV27 combines with J gene TRBJ2-7; 13 nucleotides align to TRBD2. Sequencing was carried out using PBMCs or T cells enriched from blood (not recorded which). The sequence was obtained from a woman younger than 45 with acute COVID-19. The CDR3 coding sequence is TGTGCCAGCAGTTCGACTAGCGGGAGGTACTACGAGCAGTACTTC. Translating gives CASSSTSGRYYEQYF.